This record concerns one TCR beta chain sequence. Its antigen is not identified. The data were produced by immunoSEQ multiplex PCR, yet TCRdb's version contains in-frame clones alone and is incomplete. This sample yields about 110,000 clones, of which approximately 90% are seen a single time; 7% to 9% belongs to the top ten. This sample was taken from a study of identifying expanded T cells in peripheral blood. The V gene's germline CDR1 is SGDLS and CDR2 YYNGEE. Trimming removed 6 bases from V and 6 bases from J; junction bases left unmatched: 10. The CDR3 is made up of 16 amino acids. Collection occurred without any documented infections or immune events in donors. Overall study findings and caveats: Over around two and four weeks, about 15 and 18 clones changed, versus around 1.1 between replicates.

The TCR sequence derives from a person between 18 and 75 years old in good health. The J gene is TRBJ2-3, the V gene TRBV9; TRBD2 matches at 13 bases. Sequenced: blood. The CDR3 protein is CASTPLAGGPGDTQYF. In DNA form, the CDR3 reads TGTGCCAGCACCCCACTAGCGGGGGGGCCTGGGGATACGCAGTATTTT.